The clone carrying this TCR beta chain was observed a few times. The antigen remains undetermined. This entry belongs to a study of regulatory dendritic cells for organ transplantation. Germline V gene sequence: CDR1 SGHVS, CDR2 FQNEAQ. The CDR3 covers 14 residues. V was shortened by 2 bases and J by 4 bases, with 11 bases between the two germline ends. Allogeneic regulatory or mature dendritic cells were co-cultured for roughly five days with CFSE-labeled sorted T cells at 1:10. Sequencing used immunoSEQ multiplex PCR; TCRdb keeps in-frame clones, though not all of them. The table lists about 12,000 clones, approximately 75% of them singletons.

The TCR sequence derives from a human donor in good health. The sample consisted of naive CD8+ T cells from blood cultured with regulatory dendritic cells. Described subset: CD45RA+ naive T cells. V gene TRBV7-8 combines with J gene TRBJ1-2; D is undetermined. The CDR3 region has the DNA TGTGCCAGCAGCTTAAGCCAGCGAGCCTATGGCTACACCTTC. This translates into CASSLSQRAYGYTF.